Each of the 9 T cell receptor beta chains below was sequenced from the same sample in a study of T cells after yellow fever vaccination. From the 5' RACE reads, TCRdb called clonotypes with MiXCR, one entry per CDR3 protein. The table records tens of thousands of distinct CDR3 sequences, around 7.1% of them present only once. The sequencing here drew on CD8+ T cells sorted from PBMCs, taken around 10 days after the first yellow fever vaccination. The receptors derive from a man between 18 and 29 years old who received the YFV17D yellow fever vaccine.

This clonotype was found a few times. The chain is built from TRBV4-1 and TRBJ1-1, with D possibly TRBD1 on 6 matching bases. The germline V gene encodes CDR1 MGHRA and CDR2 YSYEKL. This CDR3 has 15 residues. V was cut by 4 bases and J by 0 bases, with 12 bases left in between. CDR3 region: CASSPWDTLNTEAFF. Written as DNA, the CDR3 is TGCGCCAGCAGCCCTTGGGACACTTTGAACACTGAAGCTTTCTTT.

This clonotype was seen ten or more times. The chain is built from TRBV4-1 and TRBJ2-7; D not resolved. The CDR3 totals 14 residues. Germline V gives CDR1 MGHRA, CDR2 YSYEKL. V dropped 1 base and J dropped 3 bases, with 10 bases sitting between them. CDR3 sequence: CASSQGGSYYEQYF. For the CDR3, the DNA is TGCGCCAGCAGCCAAGGCGGTAGTTACTACGAGCAGTACTTC.

The CDR3 DNA reads TGCGCCAGCAGCTTGGTTCAGCGGAGCACAGATACGCAGTATTTT. Protein: CASSLVQRSTDTQYF. The chain uses TRBV5-1 and TRBJ2-3, with a tentative D call TRBD2 (5 bases). From germline, CDR1 is SGHRS and CDR2 YFSETQ. The V end lost 0 bases, the J end lost 0 bases, and 8 bases lay between the germline ends. The CDR3 spans 15 residues. Complete variable domain (other parts from reference TRBV5-1 and TRBJ2-3): KAGVTQTPRYLIKTRGQQVTLSCSPISGHRSVSWYQQTPGQGLQFLFEYFSETQRNKGNFPGRFSGRQFSNSRSEMNVSTLELGDSALYLCASSLVQRSTDTQYFGPGTRLTVL.

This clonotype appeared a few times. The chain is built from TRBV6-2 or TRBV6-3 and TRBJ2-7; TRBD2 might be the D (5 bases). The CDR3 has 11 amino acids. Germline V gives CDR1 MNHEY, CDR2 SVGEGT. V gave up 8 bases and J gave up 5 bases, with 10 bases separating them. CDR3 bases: TGTGCCAGCTCGGACGGGAACGAGCAGTACTTC. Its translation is CASSDGNEQYF.

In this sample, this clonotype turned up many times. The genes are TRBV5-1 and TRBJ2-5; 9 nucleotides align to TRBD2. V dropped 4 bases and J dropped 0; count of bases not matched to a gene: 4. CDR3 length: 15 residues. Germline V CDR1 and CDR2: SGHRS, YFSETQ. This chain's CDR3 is CASSQRGANQETQYF. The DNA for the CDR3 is TGCGCCAGCAGCCAGCGGGGGGCCAACCAAGAGACCCAGTACTTC.

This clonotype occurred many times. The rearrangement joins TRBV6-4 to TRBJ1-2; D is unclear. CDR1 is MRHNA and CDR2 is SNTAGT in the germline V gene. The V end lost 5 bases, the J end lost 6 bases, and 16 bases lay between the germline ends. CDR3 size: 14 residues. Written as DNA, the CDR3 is TGTGCCAGCAGTCCCGGGTCCCCGGAGGATGGCTACACCTTC. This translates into CASSPGSPEDGYTF.

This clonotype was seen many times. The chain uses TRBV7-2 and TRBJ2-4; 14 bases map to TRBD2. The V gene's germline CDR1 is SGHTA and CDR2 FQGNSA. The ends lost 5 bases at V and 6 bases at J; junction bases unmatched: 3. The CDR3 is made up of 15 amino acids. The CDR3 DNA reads TGTGCCAGCAGCGTCGGACTAGCGGGGGGAAACATTCAGTACTTC. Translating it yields CASSVGLAGGNIQYF.

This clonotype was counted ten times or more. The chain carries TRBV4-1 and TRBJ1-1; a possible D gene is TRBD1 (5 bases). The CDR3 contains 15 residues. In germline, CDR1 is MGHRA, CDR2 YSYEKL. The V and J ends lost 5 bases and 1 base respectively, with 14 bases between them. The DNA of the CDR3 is TGCGCCAGCAGCGGTTACTGGGGGACGAACACTGAAGCTTTCTTT. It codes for CASSGYWGTNTEAFF.

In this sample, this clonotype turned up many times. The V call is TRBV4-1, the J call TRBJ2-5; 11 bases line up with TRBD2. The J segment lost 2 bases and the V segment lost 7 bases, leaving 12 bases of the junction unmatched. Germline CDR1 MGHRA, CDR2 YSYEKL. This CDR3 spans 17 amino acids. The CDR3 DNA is TGCGCCAGCACCCCCCAACTAGCGGGGGCCTATCAAGAGACCCAGTACTTC. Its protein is CASTPQLAGAYQETQYF.